This T cell receptor beta chain was observed in a study of cytomegalovirus exposure and HLA in healthy donors. Every donor was a healthy person donating bone marrow. The study ran its PCR with 60 Vbeta and 13 Jbeta primers. The data were produced by immunoSEQ multiplex PCR, yet TCRdb's version contains in-frame clones alone and is incomplete. The data show around 140,000 clones, about three quarters seen once. Overall study findings and caveats: Most CMV-associated TCR beta chains were later found to appear HLA-restricted.

This clone was counted between two and nine times. What it binds is unknown. CDR1 is MGHRA and CDR2 is YSYEKL in the germline V gene. V trimming: 3 bases; J trimming: 1 base; junction bases outside the gene matches: 10. The CDR3 is made up of 19 amino acids. The sample taken for sequencing was PBMCs. V usage is TRBV4-1 and J usage is TRBJ1-5, with TRBD1 matching over 12 bases. The source of this sequence is a man between 35 and 55 years old in good health and CMV-seropositive. CDR3 sequence (DNA): TGCGCCAGCAGCCAGACTCCGGGACAGGGGGCGGGAAGCAATCAGCCCCAGCATTTT. It codes for CASSQTPGQGAGSNQPQHF.